The text below deals with one T cell receptor beta chain. Authors' processing steps: Amplified reference gene primers provided the basis for estimating nucleated cell counts. Profiling relied on immunoSEQ multiplex PCR, and the TCRdb table lists in-frame clones only, not all of them. The V and J calls and the clone size are those of that table, but D and trimming were determined from the DNA. Found here are about 200,000 clones, about 86% of them singletons; the top ten hold 0.75% to 0.95%. The data are from a study of blood T cell repertoires in COVID-19. Study details: Both acute and convalescent COVID-19 samples were obtained from the United States, Italy and Spain. From T cells, B-cell-depleted T cells, or PBMCs came the material, which was cDNA or gDNA.

Germline CDR1 is MNHNY and CDR2 is SVGAGI (reference sequence). The V end lost 2 bases, the J end lost 4 bases, and 6 bases lay between the germline ends. This CDR3 spans 13 amino acids. The clonotype was recovered from a woman aged 70 to 79 with acute or convalescent COVID-19. The sequenced sample consisted of peripheral blood. The chain combines TRBV6-6 with TRBJ1-5; D not resolved. The CDR3 coding sequence is TGTGCCAGCAGTTACCCCGGGAATCAGCCCCAGCATTTT. Translated: CASSYPGNQPQHF.